The 19 T cell receptor beta chains below all came from one sample that was sequenced in a study of CD8 T cells in Susac syndrome. Reverse transcription of roughly 0.5 to 1 ug RNA was carried out with random hexamers. MiXCR, applied by TCRdb to the immunoSEQ multiplex PCR reads, yields one record per CDR3 protein. Of 150,000 to 200,000 distinct CDR3 sequences in the sample, about 96% were seen once. The sequenced material came from CD4+ T cells from PBMCs. These receptors all come from a human donor with multiple sclerosis.

Notes on this clonotype: A read error may produce the germline difference seen at one junction end. J is TRBJ1-3 and V is TRBV12-3 or TRBV12-4; D gene uncertain. This CDR3 region has 8 residues. This chain's CDR3 is CASSPRNF. The DNA for the CDR3 is TGTGCCAGCAGCCCAAGGAATTTT.

As DNA, the CDR3 is TGCAGCGTTGAATCGGGCCATAATCAGCCCCAGCATTTT. Encoded protein: CSVESGHNQPQHF. The chain combines TRBV29-1 with TRBJ1-5; D call uncertain. Germline loops: CDR1 SQVTM, CDR2 ANQGSEA. This CDR3 spans 13 amino acids. Trimming removed 2 bases from V and 4 bases from J, with 9 bases in between. Filled out from reference TRBV29-1 and TRBJ1-5, the complete variable domain reads SAVISQKPSRDICQRGTSLTIQCQVDSQVTMMFWYRQQPGQSLTLIATANQGSEATYESGFVIDKFPISRPNLTFSTLTVSNMSPEDSSIYLCSVESGHNQPQHFGDGTRLSIL.

V gene TRBV20-1 combines with J gene TRBJ1-1, with 7 positions matching TRBD1. Per germline, CDR1 DFQATT and CDR2 SNEGSKA (reference sequence). This CDR3 spans 17 amino acids. The CDR3 is CRAFTGATFNPNTEAFF. The CDR3, as DNA: TGCAGAGCGTTCACAGGGGCGACTTTCAATCCTAACACTGAAGCTTTCTTT.

The V call is TRBV7-8, the J call TRBJ2-1; 10 positions agree with TRBD2. Germline V gene data show CDR1 as SGHVS and CDR2 as FQNEAQ. The CDR3 runs to 16 residues. Trimming cost V 0 bases and J 8 bases; bases outside gene matches: 7. The DNA of the CDR3 is TGTGCCAGCAGCTTAGCGCAGGTAGCGGGGGGCCATGAGCAGTTCTTC. Amino acid sequence: CASSLAQVAGGHEQFF.

The J gene is TRBJ2-7, the V gene TRBV5-1; TRBD1 aligns across 10 bases. V shed 0 bases and J 4 bases; nucleotides not matched to a gene: 1. The germline V gene encodes CDR1 SGHRS and CDR2 YFSETQ. The length of the CDR3 is 14 residues. DNA for the CDR3: TGCGCCAGCAGCTTGGTGGGACAGGGGTACGAGCAGTACTTC. Residues: CASSLVGQGYEQYF.

The genes are TRBV15 and TRBJ1-4, with TRBD1 as a possible D gene (6 bases). Germline lookup yields CDR1 LNHNV and CDR2 YYDKDF (reference sequence). The CDR3 consists of 17 residues. The germline V and J ends were trimmed by 6 bases and 0 bases, with 17 bases remaining between them. The CDR3 bases are TGTGCCACCAGGGCGGGGGCCTCAGCCACAACTAATGAAAAACTGTTTTTT. It is translated as CATRAGASATTNEKLFF.

As DNA, the CDR3 is TGTGCCAGCAGTTTCGGGTCGGGACAGGGGACATACACCTTC. Translated: CASSFGSGQGTYTF. The rearrangement uses TRBV12-3 or TRBV12-4 and TRBJ1-2; 10 bases are shared with TRBD1. There are 14 residues in the CDR3. Trimming removed 3 bases from V and 11 bases from J; junction bases left unmatched: 9.

The DNA of the CDR3 is TGTGCCAGCACTCCTCAGGGGCCCGGGGAGCTGTTTTTT. Translation gives CASTPQGPGELFF. This chain connects TRBV2 to TRBJ2-2; D might be TRBD1 (6 bases). Trimming removed 7 bases at V and 6 bases at J, with 12 bases between. From germline, CDR1 is SNHLY and CDR2 FYNNEI. The CDR3 sequence is 13 residues long.

This chain links TRBV30 with TRBJ2-1, with D possibly matching TRBD2 (7 bases). This CDR3 has 16 residues. V dropped 5 bases and J dropped 4 bases, with 21 bases sitting between them. In germline, CDR1 is GTSNPN, CDR2 SVGIG (reference sequence). The CDR3 loop is CAWCWWGGSGYNEQFF. The CDR3 bases are TGTGCCTGGTGTTGGTGGGGGGGCTCTGGTTACAATGAGCAGTTCTTC. Together with reference TRBV30 and TRBJ2-1, the CDR3 gives the full variable domain: SQTIHQWPATLVQPVGSPLSLECTVEGTSNPNLYWYRQAAGRGLQLLFYSVGIGQISSEVPQNLSASRPQDRQFILSSKKLLLSDSGFYLCAWCWWGGSGYNEQFFGPGTRLTVL.

V is TRBV6-5 and J is TRBJ2-7, with a possible D match to TRBD1 (6 bases). The CDR3 consists of 15 residues. The V and J ends lost 2 bases and 2 bases respectively, with 13 bases between them. Germline CDR1 is MNHEY and CDR2 is SVGAGI. The CDR3 DNA reads as TGTGCCAGCAGTTACCTGACAGGACTTCCCTACGAGCAGTACTTC. Its protein is CASSYLTGLPYEQYF.

The chain has TRBV5-1 and TRBJ2-3; D call uncertain. The CDR3 is 11 residues long. Germline lookup yields CDR1 SGHRS and CDR2 YFSETQ. Trimming took 5 bases from V and 5 from J, leaving 6 bases between them. The CDR3 bases are TGCGCCAGCAGAAGGGAAGATACGCAGTATTTT. Amino acids: CASRREDTQYF.

The chain combines TRBV20-1 with TRBJ2-1; TRBD2 matches 11 bases. CDR1 is DFQATT and CDR2 is SNEGSKA in the germline V gene (reference sequence). V was pared by 7 bases and J by 2 bases, with 4 bases of the junction left unmatched. The CDR3 extends over 14 amino acids. CDR3 nucleotides: TGCAGTGGGTTTAGCGGGGGGGCCTACAATGAGCAGTTCTTC. Amino acid sequence: CSGFSGGAYNEQFF.

V and J are TRBV25-1 and TRBJ2-5; the D call may be TRBD1 or TRBD2 (5 bases each). This CDR3 is 14 amino acids long. Trimming cost V 7 bases and J 1 base, with 13 bases left between them. Germline V CDR1 and CDR2: MGHDK, SYGVNS. The CDR3 DNA sequence: TGTGCCAGCACCTACGGGGACCCCCAAGAGACCCAGTACTTC. Protein product: CASTYGDPQETQYF.

V gene TRBV2 combines with J gene TRBJ2-3, with D uncertain. The germline CDR1 and CDR2 sequences are SNHLY and FYNNEI. Trimming left V 7 bases short and J 1 base short, with 9 bases between. The CDR3 is made up of 13 amino acids. The CDR3 sequence: CASTVWGTDTQYF. The CDR3 DNA reads TGTGCCAGCACAGTGTGGGGCACAGATACGCAGTATTTT.

The rearrangement uses TRBV9 and TRBJ1-1; TRBD1 matches 11 bases. CDR1 SGDLS and CDR2 YYNGEE come from the germline V gene. Trimming cost V 5 bases and J 5 bases; bases outside gene matches: 5. CDR3 length: 14 amino acids. The CDR3: CASSRDRGSTEAFF. The CDR3, as DNA: TGTGCCAGCAGTAGGGACAGGGGGAGTACTGAAGCTTTCTTT.

This clonotype has just one count. The chain is built from TRBV30 and TRBJ2-1; possibly TRBD1 for D (6 bases). Germline loops: CDR1 GTSNPN, CDR2 SVGIG (reference sequence). The CDR3 is 15 residues long. Trimming removed 5 bases from V and 0 bases from J, with 14 bases in between. DNA of the CDR3: TGTGCCTGGGTTGAAACAGGGTTCTCCTACAATGAGCAGTTCTTC. Protein sequence: CAWVETGFSYNEQFF.

V gene TRBV19 combines with J gene TRBJ1-2; the match to TRBD1 covers 7 bases. V was clipped by 8 bases and J by 8 bases; unmatched bases: 8. The germline CDR1 and CDR2 sequences are LNHDA and SQIVND (reference sequence). This CDR3 is built from 12 residues. The CDR3 reads CASAQGPNGYTF. Here the CDR3 DNA reads TGTGCCAGTGCACAGGGGCCGAACGGCTACACCTTC.

This chain uses TRBV2 with TRBJ1-2; D gene ambiguous. V lost 9 bases to trimming and J lost 4 bases, with 18 bases between them. The CDR3 runs 14 residues. Germline V CDR1 and CDR2: SNHLY, FYNNEI. The CDR3 region has the DNA TGTGCCAGTAAGGACTACTTGATCGGCTATGGCTACACCTTC. Its translation is CASKDYLIGYGYTF. Combining the CDR3 with reference TRBV2 and TRBJ1-2 gives the whole variable domain EPEVTQTPSHQVTQMGQEVILRCVPISNHLYFYWYRQILGQKVEFLVSFYNNEISEKSEIFDDQFSVERPDGSNFTLKIRSTKLEDSAMYFCASKDYLIGYGYTFGSGTRLTVV.

The chain is built from TRBV3-1 and TRBJ2-1; D call uncertain. Germline-derived CDR1 and CDR2 are LGHDT and YNNKEL (reference sequence). Trimming left V 2 bases short and J 2 bases short, with 10 bases between. CDR3 length: 15 residues. The CDR3 loop is CASSQMGMPYNEQFF. The CDR3 bases are TGTGCCAGCAGCCAAATGGGGATGCCCTACAATGAGCAGTTCTTC.